The rows below give T cell receptor beta chains drawn from one sample of a study of metastatic and nonmetastatic thyroid tumors. TCRdb re-clonotyped the PCR reads through MiXCR. The sample consists of over 20,000 clones, 16% of them appearing once. The material sequenced was tumor tissue. All receptors derive from a female donor with papillary thyroid cancer or a benign thyroid nodule (not recorded which). Some clones in this sample may be carry-over from other donors' samples. Each CDR3 is given with its conserved first and last residue. The D gene is left open where the match is weak. For some rows the clone size is stated as once, few or many, or as a class when expanded; others skip it.

d_gene	abundance	j_gene	v_gene	CDR3nt	CDR3aa
TRBD1	medium-sized	TRBJ1-6	TRBV12-3/TRBV12-4	TGTGCCAGCAGTGTTTGGAGGCACAGGGGTTCACCCCTCCACTTT	CASSVWRHRGSPLHF
.	.	TRBJ2-5	TRBV3-1	TGTGCCAGCAGCCCGACAGGATCCCAAGAGACCCAGTACTTC	CASSPTGSQETQYF
TRBD1	.	TRBJ2-6	TRBV20-1	TGCAGTGCTACGGACAGGGGGTACTCTGCGGCCAACGTCCTGATTTTC	CSATDRGYSAANVLIF
.	medium-sized	TRBJ2-7	TRBV27	TGTGCCAGCAGTTTATCGATGTTCTACGAGCAGTACTTC	CASSLSMFYEQYF
TRBD2	many	TRBJ2-5	TRBV19	TGTGCCAGTAGTATAGTCGGGCTAGCGGGGGGCGAGACCCAGTACTTC	CASSIVGLAGGETQYF
.	many	TRBJ1-3	TRBV9	TGTGCCAGCAGCCAGGAGACCTCTGGAAACACCATATATTTT	CASSQETSGNTIYF
TRBD1	many	TRBJ1-4	TRBV29-1	TGCAGCGTTTCGACAGGGGCGAATGAAAAACTGTTTTTT	CSVSTGANEKLFF
.	.	TRBJ2-7	TRBV5-1	TGCGCCAGCAGCTTGCGGGTTGGGAACTTTCAGCCCTACGAGCAGTACTTC	CASSLRVGNFQPYEQYF
.	many	TRBJ1-4	TRBV5-4	TGTGCCAGCAGCTTGATGGACCGAGATGAAAAACTGTTTTTT	CASSLMDRDEKLFF
TRBD2	many	TRBJ2-2	TRBV5-1	TGCGCCAGCCGACTAGCGGGTGCGAACACCGGGGAGCTGTTTTTT	CASRLAGANTGELFF
.	many	TRBJ2-1	TRBV10-2	TGCGCCGCTACAGGTCGCAATGAGCAGTTCTTC	CAATGRNEQFF
.	large	TRBJ2-7	TRBV15	TGTGCCACCAGCAGAGAAGGCGGAAGCTCCTACGAGCAGTACTTC	CATSREGGSSYEQYF
.	many	TRBJ2-2	TRBV30	TGTGCCTGGCACGACGGGACATCGAACACCGGGGAGCTGTTTTTT	CAWHDGTSNTGELFF
.	many	TRBJ2-6	TRBV19	TGTGCCAGTAGTCTTCCCCTCTCTGGGGCCAACGTCCTGACTTTC	CASSLPLSGANVLTF
.	many	TRBJ1-3	TRBV7-8	TGTGCCAGTCAGGCTCTGGTGGCCTCTGGAAACACCATATATTTT	CASQALVASGNTIYF
.	.	TRBJ1-1	TRBV2	TGTGCCACACGGGACGGTCTCATGAACAATGAAGCCTTCTTT	CATRDGLMNNEAFF
TRBD1	many	TRBJ1-2	TRBV3-1	TGTGCCAGCAGCCTCCTGGACAGGGGGCGGGATGGCTACACCTTC	CASSLLDRGRDGYTF
TRBD1	many	TRBJ1-1	TRBV7-2	TGTGCCAGCAGCTCAAGGGTGACAGGGGAAGCTTTCTTT	CASSSRVTGEAFF
.	many	TRBJ2-7	TRBV6-1	TGTGCCAGCAGCACACATCTCTCCTACGAGCAGTACTTC	CASSTHLSYEQYF
TRBD1	many	TRBJ2-3	TRBV5-1	TGCGCCAGCAGGGACAGGGGGCAGAGAGATACGCAGTATTTT	CASRDRGQRDTQYF
TRBD1	many	TRBJ2-7	TRBV7-3	TGTGCCAGCAGCCGGGACAGAACCGAGCAGTACTTC	CASSRDRTEQYF
.	many	TRBJ1-5	TRBV29-1	TGCAGCGTTGGGGGTTTAAATCAGCCCCAGCATTTT	CSVGGLNQPQHF
.	many	TRBJ2-6	TRBV19	TGTGCCAGTAGTATAGTTGGGTACGGGGCCAACGTCCTGACTTTC	CASSIVGYGANVLTF
.	many	TRBJ1-2	TRBV5-1	TGCGCCAGCAGCTTAACGACAGCTAACTATGGCTACACCTTC	CASSLTTANYGYTF
TRBD2	.	TRBJ2-5	TRBV29-1	TGCAGCGTCGAAAGCGGGACGGTGGGGACCCATTACTTC	CSVESGTVGTHYF
.	.	TRBJ1-2	TRBV6-1	TGTGCCAGCGCCGTGGAGGGTAGTAATGGCTACACCTTC	CASAVEGSNGYTF
.	many	TRBJ1-2	TRBV7-2	TGTGCCAGCAGCTTTAGATTCAATAACTATGGCTACACCTTC	CASSFRFNNYGYTF
.	many	TRBJ2-7	TRBV20-1	TGCAGTGCTAGAGTTCGACAGGACTCCTACGAGCAGTACTTC	CSARVRQDSYEQYF
TRBD1	many	TRBJ2-3	TRBV6-2/TRBV6-3	TGTGCCAGCAGTTACTCGCCTTTCTACAGGGACAGGGCGAGCACAGATACGCAGTATTTT	CASSYSPFYRDRASTDTQYF
.	many	TRBJ2-3	TRBV3-1	TGTGCCAGCAGCCAAGGGCTGGACACAAGCACAGATACGCAGTATTTT	CASSQGLDTSTDTQYF
.	many	TRBJ2-3	TRBV7-3	TGTGCCAGCAGCTTGTTGGGAGAAGATACGCAGTATTTT	CASSLLGEDTQYF
TRBD2	.	TRBJ2-1	TRBV5-1	TGCGCCAGCAGCCAGGAACCTAGCGGGAGAGGCAATGAGCAGTTCTTC	CASSQEPSGRGNEQFF
TRBD2	many	TRBJ2-1	TRBV4-2	TGTGCCAGCAGGCGGGGGGCCTCCTACAATGAGCAGTTCTTC	CASRRGASYNEQFF
.	.	TRBJ1-1	TRBV3-1	TGTGCCAGCAGCCCCTACCGGGGAGTAAACACTGAAGCTTCCTTT	CASSPYRGVNTEASF
TRBD1	many	TRBJ1-2	TRBV28	TGTGCCAGCAGTACCCTGACAGGGGGCATTATGGGCTACACCTTC	CASSTLTGGIMGYTF
.	many	TRBJ1-1	TRBV2	TGTGCCAGCAGGAAGGGATCCCAGACATACTGGTCTGAAGCTTTCTTT	CASRKGSQTYWSEAFF
.	few	TRBJ2-2	TRBV29-1	TGCAGCGTTGAAATCGGTGTTATCACCGTGGAGCTTTTTTTT	CSVEIGVITVELFF